This TCR beta chain was obtained from a study of beta chain features in type 1 diabetes (dated by TCRdb to 2016 to 2018). General notes on the study: Mean age, gender distribution, total cell number and subset yield did not differ between patients and healthy donors. Across all samples, some 100,000,000 sorted cells were examined, and cell number per subset correlated strongly with RNA yield. In the study, TCRB repertoires of sorted circulating CD4+ T cell subsets from recently diagnosed type 1 diabetes patients were compared with those of matched healthy donors. Naive and central memory subsets were obtained from all 30 or so donors, but regulatory and stem cell-like memory subsets were isolated from only 8 patients and roughly 8 healthy donors. Results the study describes overall, beyond this receptor: Type 1 diabetes patients showed a moderate but significant shortening of TCRB CDR3 length in all four CD4+ subsets. PCR might favor shorter templates, but patient and control samples were amplified and corrected together, so any skew would affect both groups equally. Naive, central memory and regulatory TCRB repertoires appeared more similar among patients than among healthy donors. Because the HLA sub-analyses included only small numbers of individuals, any influence of HLA type on TCRB rearrangement was left unresolved. Sequencing cDNA rather than genomic DNA could over-represent highly expressing activated cells, although activation and CD3 levels did not differ between groups. Fewer insertions and more nucleotide deletions at VDJ recombination sites were observed in patients with type 1 diabetes, implying thymic rearrangement abnormalities.

Trimming takes 6 bases off V and 2 bases off J; junction bases not matched to a gene: 5. From the cysteine up to the phenylalanine, the CDR3 has a length of 14 residues. Only CDR3 DNA remains: 42 bases, in frame from the first base. From a lookup of the germline V gene, CDR1 and CDR2 are SQVTM and ANQGSEA. About this clone itself: Its cognate antigen has yet to be identified. No base quality values were provided; no much bigger clone lies one nucleotide off.

From each donor, a single peripheral blood sample of about 120 mL on average was drawn into heparinised tubes. A BD FACSAria II and a panel including CD45RO, CCR7, CD25, CD127, CD95 and CD27 were used to sort naive, central memory, regulatory and stem cell-like memory CD4+ T cells. Purity was above 95% for every sorted population. Right away, PBMCs were isolated by Lymphoprep density gradient centrifugation and were stained directly, with no culture step. To minimize batch effects, samples were stained and sorted in pairs, one healthy donor with one patient per experiment. All of the isolated RNA was reverse transcribed with the High Capacity cDNA Reverse Transcription Kit, so expressed TCRB transcripts were sequenced. Naive, central memory and regulatory T cell samples underwent deep immunoSEQ sequencing, averaging around 3.6 million total reads per sample. Sorted cells were lysed in RLT buffer and RNA was extracted with DNase-treated RNeasy Micro or Mini kits, depending on cell number. To prevent cross-contamination, each cell subset was processed individually, whereas patient and healthy donor samples were processed jointly. The immunoSEQ multiplex PCR was used to amplify TCRB sequences from cDNA, yielding 87-bp fragments that span the CDR3 region. The amplicons were sequenced using the Illumina HiSeq platform. The authors' pipeline ran thus. Synthetic template baselines were used to correct PCR bias computationally, reads within Hamming distance 2 were collapsed together, and singletons that could not be merged were discarded. Reads were aligned against IMGT so that V, D and J genes, CDR3 length and insertions or deletions at six rearrangement sites could be assigned. Clonotype counts were normalized to sorted cell number within each subset before computing true diversity and Gini coefficients with the tcR R package. The overlap coefficient, calculated on TCRB nucleotide sequences, was used to measure repertoire sharing. As a proxy for the pre-selection repertoire, out-of-frame TCRB sequences from naive cells were analyzed. In TCRdb, the immuneACCESS table is reduced to in-frame sequences with V and J assigned. These tables do not hold every clone; where another copy was compared, an unresolved V gene accounts for under half, and the others remain unexplained. The V and J calls and clone size are taken from that table; D and trimming were inferred from the DNA. The sample table lists roughly 450,000 clones, around 14% of them with a count of one. The ten top clones hold roughly 0.033% of the sample.

This TCR was sampled from a man between 25 and 39 years old in good health. Specimen: naive CD4+ T cells from blood. Explained via the paper, the cell subset or site label denotes: true naive CD4+ T cells. Recombination joined TRBV29-1 with TRBJ2-3; 10 middle bases align to TRBD2. The sequence in DNA is TGCAGCGTGCTCCTAGCGGGGGTCACAGATACGCAGTATTTT. Its protein reads: CSVLLAGVTDTQYF.